A single sample gave rise to the 25 T cell receptor beta chains below, sequenced in a study of OX40 agonist ivuxolimab in advanced cancers. TCRdb's copy holds only in-frame clones and misses some; the assay was immunoSEQ multiplex PCR. The sample includes over 30,000 clones, approximately 89% of them seen just once. Sample: CD4+ or CD8+ T cells sorted from blood, taken in a trial of the OX40 agonist ivuxolimab. These receptors were taken from an adult with an advanced solid tumor such as melanoma, head and neck, liver or kidney cancer.

J is TRBJ1-5 and V is TRBV19; 7 nucleotides line up with TRBD1. Germline assignment: CDR1 LNHDA and CDR2 SQIVND (reference sequence). V gave up 3 bases and J gave up 7 bases; unmatched junction bases: 6. This CDR3 is built from 14 residues. The chain's CDR3 is CASSMERGRQPQHF. CDR3 nucleotide sequence: TGTGCCAGTAGTATGGAGAGGGGGCGGCAGCCCCAGCATTTT.

This rearrangement joins TRBV19 to TRBJ1-1; D gene unclear. CDR1 LNHDA and CDR2 SQIVND come from the germline V gene (reference sequence). There are 13 residues in the CDR3. V lost 5 bases, J lost 7 bases, and 14 bases lay in between. This chain's CDR3 is CASSSGGGFEAFF. CDR3 DNA: TGTGCCAGTAGTTCTGGCGGCGGCTTTGAAGCTTTCTTT.

The chain uses TRBV10-3 and TRBJ2-3, with D possibly TRBD1 on 5 matching bases. The germline V and J ends were trimmed by 3 bases and 0 bases, with 10 bases remaining between them. From germline, CDR1 is ENHRY and CDR2 SYGVKD. CDR3 length: 15 residues. CDR3 amino acids: CAISDRGKSTDTQYF. The CDR3 nucleotides read TGTGCCATCAGTGATAGGGGTAAAAGCACAGATACGCAGTATTTT.

The gene calls are TRBV11-2 and TRBJ2-1, with 8 bases aligning to TRBD2. J lost 14 bases, V lost 0 bases, and 12 bases had no gene match. This CDR3 has 15 residues. The V gene's germline CDR1 is SGHAT and CDR2 FQNNGV. The CDR3 DNA reads as TGTGCCAGCAGCTTAGAATCTTCTTTGCGGGAGGAAAAGTTCTTC. This encodes CASSLESSLREEKFF.

The chain links TRBV27 to TRBJ1-2; tentative D call: TRBD1 (6 bases). The CDR3 runs to 15 residues. Germline loops: CDR1 MNHEY, CDR2 SMNVEV (reference sequence). The germline V and J ends were trimmed by 2 bases and 0 bases, with 10 bases remaining between them. The CDR3 region is CASSLRGGANYGYTF. The CDR3, as DNA: TGTGCCAGCAGTTTAAGGGGGGGAGCTAACTATGGCTACACCTTC.

The rearrangement links TRBV20-1 to TRBJ1-5; D gene unclear. Germline lookup yields CDR1 DFQATT and CDR2 SNEGSKA (reference sequence). V gave up 2 bases and J gave up 11 bases, with 10 bases separating them. CDR3 size: 11 residues. CDR3 sequence (DNA): TGCAGTGCTAGATTGGTGCAAGCCCAGCATTTT. The encoded protein is CSARLVQAQHF.

V is TRBV7-2 and J is TRBJ2-3; D is ambiguous. V was cut by 5 bases and J by 0 bases, with 12 bases left in between. CDR1 and CDR2 (germline): SGHTA, FQGNSA. The CDR3 has 15 amino acids. The CDR3 DNA follows: TGTGCCAGCAGCCCCCTCGAGACTAGCACAGATACGCAGTATTTT. Translated, it gives CASSPLETSTDTQYF.

The chain recombines TRBV14 with TRBJ2-2; 10 bases map to TRBD1. Trimming removed 6 bases from V and 6 bases from J; junction bases left unmatched: 4. Germline V lookup: CDR1 SGHDN, CDR2 FVKESK. The length of the CDR3 is 14 residues. CDR3 nucleotide sequence: TGTGCCAGCAGGCAGACAGGGGGCCCCGGGGAGCTGTTTTTT. Its protein is CASRQTGGPGELFF.

In nucleotides, the CDR3 is TGTGCCAGCAGCTTAGGCAGGGGGGAGCTCTCCTACGAGCAGTACTTC. Its translation is CASSLGRGELSYEQYF. The chain uses TRBV7-9 and TRBJ2-7; a weak D match, TRBD1 (7 bases). Germline CDR1 is SEHNR and CDR2 is FQNEAQ (reference sequence). Between the trimmed V and J ends, which lost 1 base and 0 bases, there was a span of 13 bases. The CDR3 loop spans 16 amino acids.

V is TRBV29-1 and J is TRBJ1-2, with unresolved D. The CDR3 is 12 residues long. The V and J ends lost 3 bases and 4 bases respectively, with 9 bases between them. Germline CDR1 reads SQVTM; CDR2 reads ANQGSEA. The CDR3 sequence: CSVDTRTYGYTF. The DNA for the CDR3 is TGCAGCGTTGATACCAGGACCTATGGCTACACCTTC.

By its share, this clone is medium-sized. CDR3 residues: CASNNQGGAYGYTF. The CDR3 bases are TGTGCCAGCAATAATCAGGGGGGCGCTTATGGCTACACCTTC. The V gene is TRBV6-5, the J gene TRBJ1-2; TRBD1 matches at 7 bases. The V gene end was trimmed by 7 bases and the J gene end by 5 bases; junction bases not matched to a gene: 10. The CDR3 is made up of 14 amino acids. Germline lookup yields CDR1 MNHEY and CDR2 SVGAGI.

The table lists this clone with a count of one. The chain links TRBV7-2 to TRBJ1-2; D possibly corresponds to TRBD1 (6 bases). V was shortened by 4 bases and J by 4 bases, with 16 bases between the two germline ends. The CDR3 is 15 amino acids. Germline V lookup: CDR1 SGHTA, CDR2 FQGNSA. CDR3 sequence: CASSSLGQSFYGYTF. CDR3 nucleotides: TGTGCCAGCAGCTCGTTAGGACAGAGCTTCTATGGCTACACCTTC. The full variable domain, with the rest looked up from reference TRBV7-2 and TRBJ1-2, is GAGVSQSPSNKVTEKGKDVELRCDPISGHTALYWYRQSLGQGLEFLIYFQGNSAPDKSGLPSDRFSAERTGGSVSTLTIQRTQQEDSAVYLCASSSLGQSFYGYTFGSGTRLTVV.

The rearrangement links TRBV7-9 to TRBJ2-2, with 9 bases that match TRBD1. The CDR3 sequence is 14 residues long. J was trimmed by 5 bases and V by 4 bases; bases with no gene match: 2. The germline gives CDR1 SEHNR, CDR2 FQNEAQ (reference sequence). CDR3 coding DNA: TGTGCCAGCAGCTCGGGACAGGGAACCGGGGAGCTGTTTTTT. Its translation is CASSSGQGTGELFF.

The chain recombines TRBV15 with TRBJ2-6, with D perhaps TRBD1 (5 bases). V lost 0 bases to trimming and J lost 0 bases, with 12 bases between them. CDR1 LNHNV and CDR2 YYDKDF come from the germline V gene (reference sequence). This CDR3 contains 18 residues. DNA of the CDR3: TGTGCCACCAGCAGAGATTCGAGACAGCACTCTGGGGCCAACGTCCTGACTTTC. The encoded protein is CATSRDSRQHSGANVLTF.

The V gene is TRBV27, the J gene TRBJ2-7; TRBD2 agrees at 7 bases. The germline V gene encodes CDR1 MNHEY and CDR2 SMNVEV (reference sequence). With V trimmed by 5 bases and J by 4 bases, 8 bases remained unmatched. The CDR3 loop spans 14 amino acids. The CDR3 nucleotides are TGTGCCAGCAGTACCCTGGGGGGAGGGTACGAGCAGTACTTC. Encoded protein: CASSTLGGGYEQYF.

This chain joins TRBV19 and TRBJ2-2; D remains unclear. Germline-derived CDR1 and CDR2 are LNHDA and SQIVND (reference sequence). This CDR3 spans 13 amino acids. V was shortened by 1 base and J by 4 bases, with 4 bases between the two germline ends. The CDR3 DNA follows: TGTGCCAGTAGTATAGGGGCCACCGGGGAGCTGTTTTTT. It is translated as CASSIGATGELFF.

The V call is TRBV11-2, the J call TRBJ2-5; maybe TRBD2 (5 bases). This CDR3 comprises 17 residues. Germline CDR1 is SGHAT and CDR2 is FQNNGV. V lost 2 bases to trimming and J lost 2 bases, with 18 bases between them. CDR3 sequence: CASSLSFDYYLQETQYF. CDR3 DNA sequence: TGTGCCAGCAGCTTAAGCTTTGACTACTACCTGCAAGAGACCCAGTACTTC. Full variable domain (remainder filled in from reference TRBV11-2 and TRBJ2-5): EAGVAQSPRYKIIEKRQSVAFWCNPISGHATLYWYQQILGQGPKLLIQFQNNGVVDDSQLPKDRFSAERLKGVDSTLKIQPAKLEDSAVYLCASSLSFDYYLQETQYFGPGTRLLVL.

The chain couples TRBV7-9 to TRBJ1-5; D call uncertain. Germline V gives CDR1 SEHNR, CDR2 FQNEAQ (reference sequence). The CDR3 loop spans 14 amino acids. V lost 4 bases and J lost 0, with 7 bases in between. The CDR3 bases are TGTGCCAGCAGCTCGACATATAGCAATCAGCCCCAGCATTTT. It codes for CASSSTYSNQPQHF.

V is TRBV19 and J is TRBJ2-7; 8 nucleotides align to TRBD1. Germline V lookup: CDR1 LNHDA, CDR2 SQIVND (reference sequence). The V gene end was trimmed by 5 bases and the J gene end by 6 bases; junction bases not matched to a gene: 3. The CDR3 runs 12 residues. CDR3 in amino acids: CASSPDRVEQYF. The CDR3 bases are TGTGCCAGTAGTCCGGACAGGGTCGAGCAGTACTTC.

J is TRBJ2-5 and V is TRBV10-2, with 9 nucleotides matching TRBD2. The CDR3 contains 17 residues. Germline V lookup: CDR1 WSHSY, CDR2 SAAADI. The junction had 10 bases not matched to a gene; V was cut back by 3 bases and J by 2 bases. The CDR3 DNA is TGCGCCAGCAGTGATTTCGTGAGCGGGGGGTGGCAAGAGACCCAGTACTTC. Encoded protein: CASSDFVSGGWQETQYF.

This chain joins TRBV15 and TRBJ2-5; 8 nucleotides agree with TRBD1. This CDR3 region has 17 residues. V was pared by 5 bases and J by 0 bases, with 11 bases of the junction left unmatched. CDR1 LNHNV and CDR2 YYDKDF come from the germline V gene (reference sequence). CDR3 in DNA: TGTGCCACCAGCTCCATACCGCGGGACAGGTACCAAGAGACCCAGTACTTC. Its protein is CATSSIPRDRYQETQYF. Using reference TRBV15 and TRBJ2-5 for the parts outside the CDR3, the full variable domain is DAMVIQNPRYQVTQFGKPVTLSCSQTLNHNVMYWYQQKSSQAPKLLFHYYDKDFNNEADTPDNFQSRRPNTSFCFLDIRSPGLGDTAMYLCATSSIPRDRYQETQYFGPGTRLLVL.

V gene TRBV7-4 combines with J gene TRBJ1-6, with unresolved D. The CDR3 has 13 residues. Deletions cut 0 bases from V and 9 bases from J, with 6 bases between. Per the germline V gene, CDR1 is SGHVT and CDR2 is SQSDAQ. This chain's CDR3 is CASSLAGRSPLHF. The CDR3 DNA follows: TGTGCCAGCAGCTTAGCTGGTCGTTCACCCCTCCACTTT.

This sequence joins TRBV6-5 and TRBJ2-2; 7 nucleotides line up with TRBD1. The CDR3 consists of 14 residues. Germline values: CDR1 MNHEY, CDR2 SVGAGI. After removal of 5 bases from V and 4 bases from J, the junction contained 4 bases not matched to a gene. The CDR3 region is CASSEGQSTGELFF. Here the CDR3 DNA reads TGTGCCAGCAGTGAGGGACAGTCCACCGGGGAGCTGTTTTTT.

On this clone itself: This sample includes further DNA sequences coding for the same CDR3. CDR3 DNA sequence: TGTGCCAGCAGCTTAGTGGGGGTCGCCTACAATGAGCAGTTCTTC. Its translation: CASSLVGVAYNEQFF. The V call is TRBV7-8, the J call TRBJ2-1; D possibly uses TRBD1 or TRBD2 (5 bases each). Germline values: CDR1 SGHVS, CDR2 FQNEAQ. V lost 1 base to trimming and J lost 2 bases, with 9 bases between them. CDR3 size: 15 residues.

The chain joins TRBV7-9 to TRBJ2-7; D is possibly TRBD1 or TRBD2 (7 bases each). The germline V gene encodes CDR1 SEHNR and CDR2 FQNEAQ (reference sequence). V lost 4 bases, J lost 0 bases, and 13 bases lay in between. The CDR3 loop spans 15 amino acids. For the CDR3, the DNA is TGTGCCAGCAGCTCTACAGGGGAGGGCTCCTACGAGCAGTACTTC. Translation gives CASSSTGEGSYEQYF.